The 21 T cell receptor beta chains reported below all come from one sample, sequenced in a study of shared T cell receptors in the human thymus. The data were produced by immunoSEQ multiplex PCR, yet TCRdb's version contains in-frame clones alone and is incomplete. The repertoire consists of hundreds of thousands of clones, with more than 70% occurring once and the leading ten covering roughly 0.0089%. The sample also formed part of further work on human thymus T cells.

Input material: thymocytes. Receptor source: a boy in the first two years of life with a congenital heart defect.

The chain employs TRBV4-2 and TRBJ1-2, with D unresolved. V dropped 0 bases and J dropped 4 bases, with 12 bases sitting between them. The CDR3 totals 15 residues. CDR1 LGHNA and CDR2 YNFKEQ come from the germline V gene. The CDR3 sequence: CASSQEGAGPYGYTF. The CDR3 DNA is TGTGCCAGCAGCCAAGAGGGCGCGGGTCCCTATGGCTACACCTTC.

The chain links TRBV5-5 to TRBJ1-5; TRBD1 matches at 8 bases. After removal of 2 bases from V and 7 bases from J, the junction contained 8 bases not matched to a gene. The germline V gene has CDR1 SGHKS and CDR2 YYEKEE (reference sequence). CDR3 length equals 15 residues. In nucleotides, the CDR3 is TGTGCCAGCAGCTTCACGACAGGGGTTAACCAGCCCCAGCATTTT. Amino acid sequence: CASSFTTGVNQPQHF.

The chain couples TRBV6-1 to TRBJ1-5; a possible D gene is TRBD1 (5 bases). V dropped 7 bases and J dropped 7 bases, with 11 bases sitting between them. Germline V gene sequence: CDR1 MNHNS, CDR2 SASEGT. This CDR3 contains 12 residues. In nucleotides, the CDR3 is TGTGCCAGCATTGGGGGAGGGCAGCCCCAGCATTTT. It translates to CASIGGGQPQHF.

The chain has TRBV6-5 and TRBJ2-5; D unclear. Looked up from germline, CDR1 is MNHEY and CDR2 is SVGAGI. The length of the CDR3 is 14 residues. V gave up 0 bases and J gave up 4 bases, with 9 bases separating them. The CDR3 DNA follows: TGTGCCAGCAGTTACTCGTACAGAAGAGAGACCCAGTACTTC. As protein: CASSYSYRRETQYF.

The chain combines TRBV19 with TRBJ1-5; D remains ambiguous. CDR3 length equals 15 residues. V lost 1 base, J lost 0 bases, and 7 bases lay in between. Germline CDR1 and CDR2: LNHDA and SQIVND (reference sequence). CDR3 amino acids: CASSIAPYSNQPQHF. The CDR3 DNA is TGTGCCAGTAGTATAGCCCCTTATAGCAATCAGCCCCAGCATTTT.

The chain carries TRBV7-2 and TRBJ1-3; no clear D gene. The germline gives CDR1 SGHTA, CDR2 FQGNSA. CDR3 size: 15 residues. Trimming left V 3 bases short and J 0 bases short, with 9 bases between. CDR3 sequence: CASSFMALSGNTIYF. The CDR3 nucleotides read TGTGCCAGCAGCTTTATGGCTCTCTCTGGAAACACCATATATTTT.

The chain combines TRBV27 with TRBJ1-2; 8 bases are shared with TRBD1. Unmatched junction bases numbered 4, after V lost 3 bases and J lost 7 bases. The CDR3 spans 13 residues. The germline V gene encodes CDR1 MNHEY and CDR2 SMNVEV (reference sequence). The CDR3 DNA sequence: TGTGCCAGCAGTTTTCAGGGGGCAGTTGGCTACACCTTC. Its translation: CASSFQGAVGYTF.

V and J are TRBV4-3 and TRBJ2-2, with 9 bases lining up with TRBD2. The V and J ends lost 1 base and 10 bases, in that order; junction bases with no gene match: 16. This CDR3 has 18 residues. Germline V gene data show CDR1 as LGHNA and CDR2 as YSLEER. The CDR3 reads CASSQVTPLGRGGAELFF. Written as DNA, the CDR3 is TGCGCCAGCAGCCAAGTCACTCCCCTAGGGCGGGGGGGCGCGGAGCTGTTTTTT.

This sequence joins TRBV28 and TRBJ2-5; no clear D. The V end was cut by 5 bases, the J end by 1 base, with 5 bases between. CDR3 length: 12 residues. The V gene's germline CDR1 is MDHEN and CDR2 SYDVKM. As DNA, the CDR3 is TGTGCCAGCAGTCTCGTCCAAGAGACCCAGTACTTC. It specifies CASSLVQETQYF.

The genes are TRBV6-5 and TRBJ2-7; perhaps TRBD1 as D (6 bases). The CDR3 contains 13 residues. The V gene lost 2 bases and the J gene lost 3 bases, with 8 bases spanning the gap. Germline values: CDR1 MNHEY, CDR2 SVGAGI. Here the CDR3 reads CASSYGGSYEQYF. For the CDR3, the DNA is TGTGCCAGCAGTTACGGGGGCAGCTACGAGCAGTACTTC.

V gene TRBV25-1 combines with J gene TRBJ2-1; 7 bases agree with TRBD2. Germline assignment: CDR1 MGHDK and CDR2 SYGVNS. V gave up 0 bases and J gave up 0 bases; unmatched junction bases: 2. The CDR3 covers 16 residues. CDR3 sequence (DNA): TGTGCCAGCAGTGAATATCAGCGGGACTCCTACAATGAGCAGTTCTTC. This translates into CASSEYQRDSYNEQFF.

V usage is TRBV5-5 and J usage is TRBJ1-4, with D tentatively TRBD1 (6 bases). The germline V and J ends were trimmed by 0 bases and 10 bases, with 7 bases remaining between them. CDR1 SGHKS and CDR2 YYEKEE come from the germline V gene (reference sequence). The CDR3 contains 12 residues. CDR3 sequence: CASSLEGVKLFF. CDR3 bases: TGTGCCAGCAGCTTGGAGGGGGTAAAACTGTTTTTT. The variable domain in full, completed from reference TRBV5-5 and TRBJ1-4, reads DAGVTQSPTHLIKTRGQQVTLRCSPISGHKSVSWYQQVLGQGPQFIFQYYEKEERGRGNFPDRFSARQFPNYSSELNVNALLLGDSALYLCASSLEGVKLFFGSGTQLSVL.

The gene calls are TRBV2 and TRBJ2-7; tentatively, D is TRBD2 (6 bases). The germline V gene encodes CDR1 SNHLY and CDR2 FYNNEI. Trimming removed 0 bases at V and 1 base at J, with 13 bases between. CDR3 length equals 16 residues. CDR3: CASSEATGVTSYEQYF. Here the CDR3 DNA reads TGTGCCAGCAGTGAAGCAACGGGAGTAACATCCTACGAGCAGTACTTC.

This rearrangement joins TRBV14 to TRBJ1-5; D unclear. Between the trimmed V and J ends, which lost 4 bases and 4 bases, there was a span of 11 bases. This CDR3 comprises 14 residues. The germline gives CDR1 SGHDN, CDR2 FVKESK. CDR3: CASSLPGKNQPQHF. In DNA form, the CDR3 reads TGTGCCAGCAGCCTCCCGGGAAAAAATCAGCCCCAGCATTTT.

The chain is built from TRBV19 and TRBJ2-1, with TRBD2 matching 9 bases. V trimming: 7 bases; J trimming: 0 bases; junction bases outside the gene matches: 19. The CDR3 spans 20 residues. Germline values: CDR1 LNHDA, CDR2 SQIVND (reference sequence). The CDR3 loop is CASNTPSGLAGLSSYNEQFF. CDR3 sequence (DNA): TGTGCCAGTAATACCCCTTCGGGTCTAGCGGGGTTGAGCTCCTACAATGAGCAGTTCTTC.

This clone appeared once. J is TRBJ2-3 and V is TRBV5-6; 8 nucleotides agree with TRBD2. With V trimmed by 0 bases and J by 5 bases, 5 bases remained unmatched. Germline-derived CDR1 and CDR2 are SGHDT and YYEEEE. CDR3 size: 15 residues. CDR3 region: CASSLGSGSGDTQYF. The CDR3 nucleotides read TGTGCCAGCAGCTTGGGGAGCGGGAGTGGAGATACGCAGTATTTT.

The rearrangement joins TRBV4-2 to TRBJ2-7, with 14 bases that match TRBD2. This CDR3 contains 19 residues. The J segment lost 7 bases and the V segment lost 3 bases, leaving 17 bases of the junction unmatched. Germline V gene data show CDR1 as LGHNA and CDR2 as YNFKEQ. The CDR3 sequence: CASSQHVYSGTSGGLEQYF. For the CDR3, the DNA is TGTGCCAGCAGCCAGCACGTCTACTCCGGGACTAGCGGGGGTTTGGAGCAGTACTTC.

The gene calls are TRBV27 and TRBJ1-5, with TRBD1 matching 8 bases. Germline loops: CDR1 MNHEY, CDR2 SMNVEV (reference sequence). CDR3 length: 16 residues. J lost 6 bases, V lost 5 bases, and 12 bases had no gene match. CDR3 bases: TGTGCCAGCAGTCTCGCGGGAGACAGGGGAGGTCAGCCCCAGCATTTT. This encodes CASSLAGDRGGQPQHF.

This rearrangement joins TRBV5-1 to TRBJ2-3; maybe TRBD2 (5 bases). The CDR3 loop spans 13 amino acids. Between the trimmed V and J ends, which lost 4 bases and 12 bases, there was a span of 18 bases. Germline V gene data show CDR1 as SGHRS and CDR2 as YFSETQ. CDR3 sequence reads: CASSPRRLASQYF. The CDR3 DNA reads TGCGCCAGCAGCCCCCGGCGCCTAGCTTCCCAGTATTTT.

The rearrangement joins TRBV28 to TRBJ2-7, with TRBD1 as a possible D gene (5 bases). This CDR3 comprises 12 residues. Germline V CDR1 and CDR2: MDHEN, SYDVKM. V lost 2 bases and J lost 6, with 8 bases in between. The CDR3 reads CASSLAGCEQYF. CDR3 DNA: TGTGCCAGCAGTTTAGCAGGGTGCGAGCAGTACTTC.

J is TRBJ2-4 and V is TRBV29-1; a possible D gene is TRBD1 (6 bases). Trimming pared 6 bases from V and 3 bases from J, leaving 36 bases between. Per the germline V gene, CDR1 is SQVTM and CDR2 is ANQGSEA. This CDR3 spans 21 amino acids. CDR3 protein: CSVAEGTGPDAANIGKNIQYF. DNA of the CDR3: TGCAGCGTAGCCGAAGGAACAGGGCCCGACGCCGCGAATATAGGCAAAAACATTCAGTACTTC.